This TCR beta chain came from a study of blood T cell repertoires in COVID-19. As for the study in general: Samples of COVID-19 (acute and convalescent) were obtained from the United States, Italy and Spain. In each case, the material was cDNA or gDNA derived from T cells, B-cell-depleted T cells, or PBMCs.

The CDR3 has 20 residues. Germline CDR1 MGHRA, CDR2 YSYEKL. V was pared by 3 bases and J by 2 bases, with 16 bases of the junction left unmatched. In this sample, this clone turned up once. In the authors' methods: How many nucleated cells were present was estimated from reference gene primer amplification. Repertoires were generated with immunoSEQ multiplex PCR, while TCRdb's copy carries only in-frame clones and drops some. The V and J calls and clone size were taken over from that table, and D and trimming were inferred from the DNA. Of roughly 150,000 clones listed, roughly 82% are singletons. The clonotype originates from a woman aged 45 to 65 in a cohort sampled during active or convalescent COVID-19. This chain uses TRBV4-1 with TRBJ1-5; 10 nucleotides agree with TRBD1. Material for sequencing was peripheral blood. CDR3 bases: TGCGCCAGCAGCCAGGATTCCGGGACAGGGGTTTTTTTTGGCAATCAGCCCCAGCATTTT. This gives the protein CASSQDSGTGVFFGNQPQHF.